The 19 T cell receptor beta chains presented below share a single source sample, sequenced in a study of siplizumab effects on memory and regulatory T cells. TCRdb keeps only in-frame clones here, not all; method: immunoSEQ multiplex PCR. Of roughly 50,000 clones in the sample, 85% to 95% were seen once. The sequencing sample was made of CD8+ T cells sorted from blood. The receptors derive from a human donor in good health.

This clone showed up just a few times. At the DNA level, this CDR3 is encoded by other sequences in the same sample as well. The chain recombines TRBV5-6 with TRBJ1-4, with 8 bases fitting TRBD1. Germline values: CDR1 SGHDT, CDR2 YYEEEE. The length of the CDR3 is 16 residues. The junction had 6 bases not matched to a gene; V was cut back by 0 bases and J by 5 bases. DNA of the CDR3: TGTGCCAGCAGCTTGGGACCCGGGACAGGAAATGAAAAACTGTTTTTT. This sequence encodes CASSLGPGTGNEKLFF.

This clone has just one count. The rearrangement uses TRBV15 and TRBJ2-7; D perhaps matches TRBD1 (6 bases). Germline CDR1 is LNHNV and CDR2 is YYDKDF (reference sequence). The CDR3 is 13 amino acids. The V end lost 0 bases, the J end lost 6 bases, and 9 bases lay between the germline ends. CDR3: CATSRDIGGEQYF. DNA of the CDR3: TGTGCCACCAGCAGAGACATAGGGGGCGAGCAGTACTTC. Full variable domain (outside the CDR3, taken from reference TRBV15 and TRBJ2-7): DAMVIQNPRYQVTQFGKPVTLSCSQTLNHNVMYWYQQKSSQAPKLLFHYYDKDFNNEADTPDNFQSRRPNTSFCFLDIRSPGLGDTAMYLCATSRDIGGEQYFGPGTRLTVT.

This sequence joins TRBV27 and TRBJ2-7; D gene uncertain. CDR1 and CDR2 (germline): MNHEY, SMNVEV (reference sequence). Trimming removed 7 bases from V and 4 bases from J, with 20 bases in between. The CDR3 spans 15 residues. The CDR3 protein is CASTIKPGQYYEQYF. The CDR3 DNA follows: TGTGCCAGCACCATAAAGCCGGGCCAATATTACGAGCAGTACTTC.

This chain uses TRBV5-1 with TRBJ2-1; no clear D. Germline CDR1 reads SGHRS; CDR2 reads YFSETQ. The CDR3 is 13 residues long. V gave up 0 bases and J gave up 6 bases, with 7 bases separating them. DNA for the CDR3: TGCGCCAGCAGCTTGGCCTACTCCAATGAGCAGTTCTTC. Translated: CASSLAYSNEQFF.

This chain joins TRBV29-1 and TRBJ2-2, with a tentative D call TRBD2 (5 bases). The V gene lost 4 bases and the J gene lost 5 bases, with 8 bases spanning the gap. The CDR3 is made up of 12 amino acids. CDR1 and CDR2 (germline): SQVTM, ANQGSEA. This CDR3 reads CSVGEGTGELFF. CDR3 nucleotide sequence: TGCAGCGTTGGAGAGGGAACCGGGGAGCTGTTTTTT.

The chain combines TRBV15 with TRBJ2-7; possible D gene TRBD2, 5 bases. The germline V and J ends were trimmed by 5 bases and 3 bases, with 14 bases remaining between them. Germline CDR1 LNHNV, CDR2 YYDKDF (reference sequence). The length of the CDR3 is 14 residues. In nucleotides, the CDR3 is TGTGCCACCAGCCCTCGGGGTAGTAACTACGAGCAGTACTTC. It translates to CATSPRGSNYEQYF.

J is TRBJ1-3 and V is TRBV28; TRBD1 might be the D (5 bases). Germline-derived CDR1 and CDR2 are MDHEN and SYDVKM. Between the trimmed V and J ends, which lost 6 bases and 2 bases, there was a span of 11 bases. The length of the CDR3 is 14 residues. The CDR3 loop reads CASSLGGPGNTIYF. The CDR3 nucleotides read TGTGCCAGCAGCTTGGGGGGACCTGGAAACACCATATATTTT.

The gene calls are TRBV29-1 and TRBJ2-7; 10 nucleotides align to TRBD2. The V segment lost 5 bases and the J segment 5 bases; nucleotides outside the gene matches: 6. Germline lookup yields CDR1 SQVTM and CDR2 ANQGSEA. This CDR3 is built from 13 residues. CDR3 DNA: TGCAGCGTTTTGCTAGCGGGAGTCCACGAGCAGTACTTC. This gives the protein CSVLLAGVHEQYF.

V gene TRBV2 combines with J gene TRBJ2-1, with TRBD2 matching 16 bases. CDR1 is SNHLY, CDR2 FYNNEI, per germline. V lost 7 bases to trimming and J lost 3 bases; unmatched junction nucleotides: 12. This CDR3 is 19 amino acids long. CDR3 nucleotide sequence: TGTGCCAGCATCACCGTCCCGGGACTAGCGGGAGGGCTCTACAATGAGCAGTTCTTC. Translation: CASITVPGLAGGLYNEQFF.

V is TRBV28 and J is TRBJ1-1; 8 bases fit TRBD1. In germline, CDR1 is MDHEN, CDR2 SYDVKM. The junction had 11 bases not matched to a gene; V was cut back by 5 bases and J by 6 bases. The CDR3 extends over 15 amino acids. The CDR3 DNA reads TGTGCCAGCAGTGCCCTACAGGGGGTGGTCGCTGAAGCTTTCTTT. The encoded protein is CASSALQGVVAEAFF. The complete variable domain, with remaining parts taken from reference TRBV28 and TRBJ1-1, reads DVKVTQSSRYLVKRTGEKVFLECVQDMDHENMFWYRQDPGLGLRLIYFSYDVKMKEKGDIPEGYSVSREKKERFSLILESASTNQTSMYLCASSALQGVVAEAFFGQGTRLTVV.

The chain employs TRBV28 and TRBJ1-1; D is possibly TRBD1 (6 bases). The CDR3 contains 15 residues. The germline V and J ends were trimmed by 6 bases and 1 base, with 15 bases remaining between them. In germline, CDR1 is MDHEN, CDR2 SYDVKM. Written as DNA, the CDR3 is TGTGCCAGCAGCTTCTTCGACAGGAGGAACACTGAAGCTTTCTTT. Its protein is CASSFFDRRNTEAFF.

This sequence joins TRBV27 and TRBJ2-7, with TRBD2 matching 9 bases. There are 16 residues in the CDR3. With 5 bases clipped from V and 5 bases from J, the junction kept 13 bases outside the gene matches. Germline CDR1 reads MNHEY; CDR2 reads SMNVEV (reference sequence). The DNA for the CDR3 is TGTGCCAGCAGTAATAGCGGGAGTACAACCCCCCACGAGCAGTACTTC. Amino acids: CASSNSGSTTPHEQYF.

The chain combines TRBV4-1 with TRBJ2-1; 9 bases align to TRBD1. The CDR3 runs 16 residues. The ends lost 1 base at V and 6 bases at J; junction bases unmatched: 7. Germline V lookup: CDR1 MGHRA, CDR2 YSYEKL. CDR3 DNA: TGCGCCAGCAGCCAAGTGGGACAGGGAACCGTCAATGAGCAGTTCTTC. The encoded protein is CASSQVGQGTVNEQFF.

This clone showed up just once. The CDR3 here is CASSLGSGEIRYEQYF. The CDR3 nucleotides read TGTGCCAGCAGTTTGGGGTCAGGGGAAATTCGCTACGAGCAGTACTTC. The chain uses TRBV28 and TRBJ2-7, with D perhaps matching TRBD1 (6 bases). The CDR3 sequence is 16 residues long. Germline CDR1 is MDHEN and CDR2 is SYDVKM. The V gene lost 3 bases and the J gene lost 3 bases, with 18 bases spanning the gap. Combining the CDR3 with reference TRBV28 and TRBJ2-7 gives the whole variable domain DVKVTQSSRYLVKRTGEKVFLECVQDMDHENMFWYRQDPGLGLRLIYFSYDVKMKEKGDIPEGYSVSREKKERFSLILESASTNQTSMYLCASSLGSGEIRYEQYFGPGTRLTVT.

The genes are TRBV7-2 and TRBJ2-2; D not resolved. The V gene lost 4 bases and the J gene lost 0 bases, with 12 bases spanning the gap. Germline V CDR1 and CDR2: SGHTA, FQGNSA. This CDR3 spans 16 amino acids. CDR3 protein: CASSWVRLPNTGELFF. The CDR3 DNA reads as TGTGCCAGCAGCTGGGTGAGATTACCGAACACCGGGGAGCTGTTTTTT.

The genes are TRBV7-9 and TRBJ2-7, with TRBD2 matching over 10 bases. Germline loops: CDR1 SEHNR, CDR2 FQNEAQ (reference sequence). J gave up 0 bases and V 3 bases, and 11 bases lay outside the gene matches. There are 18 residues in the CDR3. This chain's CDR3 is CASSFFPGTSESSYEQYF. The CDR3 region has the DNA TGTGCCAGCAGCTTCTTCCCCGGGACTAGCGAGAGCTCCTACGAGCAGTACTTC.

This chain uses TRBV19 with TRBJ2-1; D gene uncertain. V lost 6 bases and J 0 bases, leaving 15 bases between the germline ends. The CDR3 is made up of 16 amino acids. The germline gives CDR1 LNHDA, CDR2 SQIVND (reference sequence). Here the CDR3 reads CASSKGPYSSYNEQFF. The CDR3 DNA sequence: TGTGCCAGTAGCAAGGGTCCCTATAGCTCCTACAATGAGCAGTTCTTC.

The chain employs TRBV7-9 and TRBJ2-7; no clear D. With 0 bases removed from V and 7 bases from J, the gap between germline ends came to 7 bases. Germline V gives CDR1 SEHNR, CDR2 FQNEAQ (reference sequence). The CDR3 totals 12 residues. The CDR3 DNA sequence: TGTGCCAGCAGCTTAGCCTACGGGGAGCAGTACTTC. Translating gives CASSLAYGEQYF.

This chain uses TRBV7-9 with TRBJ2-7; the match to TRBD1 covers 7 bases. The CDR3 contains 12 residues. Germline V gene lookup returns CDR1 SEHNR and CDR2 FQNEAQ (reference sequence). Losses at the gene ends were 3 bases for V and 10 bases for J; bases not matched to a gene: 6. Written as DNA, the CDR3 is TGTGCCAGCAGCTTCGACAGGGTTTCTCAGTACTTC. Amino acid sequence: CASSFDRVSQYF.